This T cell receptor beta chain derives from a study of cytotoxic CD8 clonotypes in ibrutinib-treated CLL. CDR1 is SGHTA and CDR2 is FQGTGA in the germline V gene. The V gene end was trimmed by 1 base and the J gene end by 4 bases; junction bases not matched to a gene: 6. The CDR3 contains 15 residues. The repertoire was sequenced with immunoSEQ multiplex PCR; TCRdb's copy has only in-frame clones and lacks some. The sample has more than 200,000 clones, roughly 74% seen once. General observations from the study: Pretreatment clonality was elevated relative to age-matched healthy donors and paralleled circulating CD8+ T-cell counts. Treatment saw public clonotypes, which were uncommon, either contract or stay stable.

This clone appeared a few times. Antigen unknown. For TCR beta libraries, about 2 micrograms of genomic DNA were obtained from cryopreserved PBMCs. The J gene is TRBJ1-2, the V gene TRBV7-3; TRBD1 matches 7 bases. The TCR originated in a human donor with chronic lymphocytic leukemia. The input for sequencing was PBMCs, taken after 24 months of ibrutinib treatment. The CDR3 DNA is TGTGCCAGCAGCTTAAGCGCGCACAGGGGCTATGGCTACACCTTC. This codes for CASSLSAHRGYGYTF.